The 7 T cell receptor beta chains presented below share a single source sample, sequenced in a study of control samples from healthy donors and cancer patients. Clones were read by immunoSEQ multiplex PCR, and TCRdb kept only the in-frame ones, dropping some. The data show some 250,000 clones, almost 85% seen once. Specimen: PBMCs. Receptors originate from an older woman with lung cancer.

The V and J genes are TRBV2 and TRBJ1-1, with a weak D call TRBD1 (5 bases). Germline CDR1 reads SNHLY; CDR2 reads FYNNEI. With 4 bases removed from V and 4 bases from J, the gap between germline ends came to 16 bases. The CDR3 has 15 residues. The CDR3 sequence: CASSVPGRSATEAFF. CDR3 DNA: TGTGCCAGCAGTGTACCAGGGCGGTCGGCCACTGAAGCTTTCTTT.

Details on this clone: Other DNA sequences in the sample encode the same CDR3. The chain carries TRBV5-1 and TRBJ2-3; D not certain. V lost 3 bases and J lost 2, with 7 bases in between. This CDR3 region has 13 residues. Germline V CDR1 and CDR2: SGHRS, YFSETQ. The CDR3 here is CASSSVPTDTQYF. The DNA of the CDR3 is TGCGCCAGCAGCTCCGTTCCCACAGATACGCAGTATTTT.

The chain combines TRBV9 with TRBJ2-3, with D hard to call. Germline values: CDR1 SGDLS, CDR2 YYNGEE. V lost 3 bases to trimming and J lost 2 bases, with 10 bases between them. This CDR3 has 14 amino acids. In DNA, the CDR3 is TGTGCCAGCAGCGATCGGGCCTCCACAGATACGCAGTATTTT. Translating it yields CASSDRASTDTQYF.

The CDR3 sequence is CASSFGINTEAFF. The DNA of the CDR3 is TGTGCCAGCAGCTTTGGGATAAACACTGAAGCTTTCTTT. The gene calls are TRBV7-3 and TRBJ1-1; D gene uncertain. Germline CDR1 and CDR2: SGHTA and FQGTGA. The V end was cut by 3 bases, the J end by 2 bases, with 7 bases between. The CDR3 is 13 amino acids.

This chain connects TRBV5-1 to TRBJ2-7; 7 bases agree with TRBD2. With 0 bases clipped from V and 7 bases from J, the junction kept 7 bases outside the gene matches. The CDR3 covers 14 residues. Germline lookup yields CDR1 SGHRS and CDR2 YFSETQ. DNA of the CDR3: TGCGCCAGCAGCTTGGGATTTCGGGAGGAGGAGCAGTACTTC. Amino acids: CASSLGFREEEQYF.

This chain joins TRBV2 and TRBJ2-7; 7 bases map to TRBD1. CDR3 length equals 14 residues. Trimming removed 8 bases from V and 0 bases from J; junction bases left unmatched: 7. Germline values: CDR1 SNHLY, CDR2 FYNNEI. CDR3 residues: CASGGQLSSYEQYF. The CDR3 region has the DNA TGTGCCAGCGGGGGACAGTTAAGCTCCTACGAGCAGTACTTC.

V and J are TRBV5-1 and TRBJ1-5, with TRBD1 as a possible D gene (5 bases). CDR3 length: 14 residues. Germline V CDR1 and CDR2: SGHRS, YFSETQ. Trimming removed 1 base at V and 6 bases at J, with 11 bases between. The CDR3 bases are TGCGCCAGCAGCTTGTTCGAGGGGACTCAGCCCCAGCATTTT. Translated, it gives CASSLFEGTQPQHF.